The subject of this entry is one TCR beta chain. Its target antigen remains unknown. Base qualities were left out, and no much larger clone turns up one base away. Donors were a few dozen systemically healthy Caucasian individuals from Russia aged roughly 6 to 90 years. Ten milliliters of peripheral blood were drawn from each donor into EDTA-treated Vacutainer tubes. Ficoll-Paque density-gradient centrifugation was used to isolate PBMCs, with at least 7 million per sample. Total RNA was extracted from PBMCs with Trizol reagent, with at least 5.5 micrograms obtained per sample. Naive CD45RAhigh/CD27high T cell percentages were measured by flow cytometry on a PBMC aliquot from every donor. The germline V gene sets CDR1 to SGHTA and CDR2 to FQGNSA. Including cysteine and phenylalanine, the CDR3 has 15 amino acids. Just the 45-base CDR3 DNA is kept, in frame starting at base 1. V loses 8 bases of germline sequence and J loses 9 bases, and the interval between the two ends is 23 bases.

The data originate from a study of blood T cells in healthy people across ages (dated by TCRdb to the mid-2010s). The study in broad terms: In model experiments, template switching captured roughly one uniquely barcoded TCR beta cDNA molecule for every two T cells. Age-related changes in TCR beta repertoire diversity were measured in the study by deep sequencing normalized with unique cDNA molecular identifiers. The donors were split into four age groups: young (average 16 years), middle-aged (nearly 40), aged (approximately 60) and long-lived (approximately 80). To avoid experimental bias, donors of different ages were randomly spread across the sequencing lanes. For two donors (one aged 18 to 30 and one aged 80 or older), the study analyzed two additional independent replicas of 1 million unique cDNA reads from the same blood draw. The full study reports these points: Conclusive comparison of naive and antigen-experienced compartments was prevented by the profiling of bulk unsorted PBMCs. Because donor CMV infection status was unknown, age-related changes in expanded clonotypes were potentially confounded. The percentage of naive T cells measured by flow cytometry correlated strongly with observed TCR beta diversity. Estimates of total diversity from one million sequenced T cells were regarded as lower bounds and underestimates. Observed TCR beta diversity per million T cells fell roughly linearly with age, and a significant reduction was already apparent by age roughly 40. Compared with the aged group, the long-lived group had more naive CD4+ T cells, fewer expanded clones and increased TCR diversity, suggesting age selection.

Library generation was performed with 5' RACE. TCRdb shows the sequencer as Illumina HiSeq 2500. The second PCR ran for about 6 to 11 cycles and used a J-beta primer mix along with a sample-barcoded 5' primer. Each TCR beta cDNA molecule received a unique molecular identifier from a template-switch 5' adaptor carrying 12 random nucleotides. At least 2.5 million CDR3-containing paired-end reads were obtained from each sample. The Mint cDNA synthesis kit, primed by a TRBC-specific oligonucleotide, was used to synthesize first-strand cDNA from all RNA. Following uracil-DNA glycosylase treatment, all cDNA underwent a first 18-cycle PCR with the universal primers M1SS and BC2_uni_R. In the original analysis: For normalization, 1 million high-quality reads were randomly selected from each sample, with every read carrying a distinct molecular identifier. Instead of being binned into consensus sequences, reads that shared molecular identifiers were thrown out. CDR3 identification, clonotype clustering and error correction used MiTCR with a Q25 quality threshold and the strictest error-elimination algorithm. Lower-bound total TCR beta diversity was estimated with a nonparametric unseen species model using Euler transformation. TCRdb applied fastp at Q25 and MiXCR to the public reads, then kept only in-frame beta chains. Each entry merges the rows of one CDR3 protein and shows their most common DNA and genes. It is TCRdb's table, rather than the study itself, that gives the V and J calls and clone size. The table for this sample lists some 1,500,000 distinct CDR3 sequences; 42% of them were counted only once. The top ten hold about 3.8% of the sample.

Sequenced material: blood. This receptor chain uses TRBV7-2 and TRBJ2-1, with a tentative D gene TRBD2 over 6 matching bases. This clonotype was obtained from a woman in her late teens or twenties in good health. The nucleotides read TGTGCCAGCGGCAAGGGTGCAGGAGGGCACGGTGAGCAGTTCTTC. Its product reads: CASGKGAGGHGEQFF. With all but the CDR3 taken from the reference TRBV7-2 and TRBJ2-1 genes, the full variable domain is: GAGVSQSPSNKVTEKGKDVELRCDPISGHTALYWYRQSLGQGLEFLIYFQGNSAPDKSGLPSDRFSAERTGGSVSTLTIQRTQQEDSAVYLCASGKGAGGHGEQFFGPGTRLTVL.